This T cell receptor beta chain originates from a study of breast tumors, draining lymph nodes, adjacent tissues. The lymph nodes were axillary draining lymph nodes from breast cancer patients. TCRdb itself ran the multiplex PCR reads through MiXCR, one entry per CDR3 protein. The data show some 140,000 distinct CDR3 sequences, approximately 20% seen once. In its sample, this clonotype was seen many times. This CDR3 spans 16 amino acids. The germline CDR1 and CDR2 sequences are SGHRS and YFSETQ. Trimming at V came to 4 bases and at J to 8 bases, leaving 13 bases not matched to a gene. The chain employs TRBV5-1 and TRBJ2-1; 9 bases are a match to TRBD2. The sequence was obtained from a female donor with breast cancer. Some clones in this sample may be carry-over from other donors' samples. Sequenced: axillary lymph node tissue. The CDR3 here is CASSPSRAGGWYEQFF. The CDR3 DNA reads TGCGCCAGCAGCCCCTCGCGAGCGGGAGGTTGGTATGAGCAGTTCTTC.